This T cell receptor (beta chain) was recovered during a study of identical twins. Using its own MiXCR run on the 5' RACE reads, TCRdb lists one record per CDR3 protein. Of more than 1.5 million distinct CDR3 sequences detected, about 32% appear once; the ten largest clones hold over 0.25%. Germline V gene data show CDR1 as MNHEY and CDR2 as SVGAGI. V was clipped by 3 bases and J by 11 bases, with 22 bases between them. The CDR3 consists of 15 residues. The chain links TRBV6-5 to TRBJ2-5; D gene unclear. Sequencing was carried out using cord blood. This receptor was taken from a newborn girl in good health. The CDR3 sequence: CASSYGVLGGDEQYF. The DNA for the CDR3 is TGTGCCAGCAGTTATGGGGTTTTGGGTGGGGATGAGCAGTACTTC.